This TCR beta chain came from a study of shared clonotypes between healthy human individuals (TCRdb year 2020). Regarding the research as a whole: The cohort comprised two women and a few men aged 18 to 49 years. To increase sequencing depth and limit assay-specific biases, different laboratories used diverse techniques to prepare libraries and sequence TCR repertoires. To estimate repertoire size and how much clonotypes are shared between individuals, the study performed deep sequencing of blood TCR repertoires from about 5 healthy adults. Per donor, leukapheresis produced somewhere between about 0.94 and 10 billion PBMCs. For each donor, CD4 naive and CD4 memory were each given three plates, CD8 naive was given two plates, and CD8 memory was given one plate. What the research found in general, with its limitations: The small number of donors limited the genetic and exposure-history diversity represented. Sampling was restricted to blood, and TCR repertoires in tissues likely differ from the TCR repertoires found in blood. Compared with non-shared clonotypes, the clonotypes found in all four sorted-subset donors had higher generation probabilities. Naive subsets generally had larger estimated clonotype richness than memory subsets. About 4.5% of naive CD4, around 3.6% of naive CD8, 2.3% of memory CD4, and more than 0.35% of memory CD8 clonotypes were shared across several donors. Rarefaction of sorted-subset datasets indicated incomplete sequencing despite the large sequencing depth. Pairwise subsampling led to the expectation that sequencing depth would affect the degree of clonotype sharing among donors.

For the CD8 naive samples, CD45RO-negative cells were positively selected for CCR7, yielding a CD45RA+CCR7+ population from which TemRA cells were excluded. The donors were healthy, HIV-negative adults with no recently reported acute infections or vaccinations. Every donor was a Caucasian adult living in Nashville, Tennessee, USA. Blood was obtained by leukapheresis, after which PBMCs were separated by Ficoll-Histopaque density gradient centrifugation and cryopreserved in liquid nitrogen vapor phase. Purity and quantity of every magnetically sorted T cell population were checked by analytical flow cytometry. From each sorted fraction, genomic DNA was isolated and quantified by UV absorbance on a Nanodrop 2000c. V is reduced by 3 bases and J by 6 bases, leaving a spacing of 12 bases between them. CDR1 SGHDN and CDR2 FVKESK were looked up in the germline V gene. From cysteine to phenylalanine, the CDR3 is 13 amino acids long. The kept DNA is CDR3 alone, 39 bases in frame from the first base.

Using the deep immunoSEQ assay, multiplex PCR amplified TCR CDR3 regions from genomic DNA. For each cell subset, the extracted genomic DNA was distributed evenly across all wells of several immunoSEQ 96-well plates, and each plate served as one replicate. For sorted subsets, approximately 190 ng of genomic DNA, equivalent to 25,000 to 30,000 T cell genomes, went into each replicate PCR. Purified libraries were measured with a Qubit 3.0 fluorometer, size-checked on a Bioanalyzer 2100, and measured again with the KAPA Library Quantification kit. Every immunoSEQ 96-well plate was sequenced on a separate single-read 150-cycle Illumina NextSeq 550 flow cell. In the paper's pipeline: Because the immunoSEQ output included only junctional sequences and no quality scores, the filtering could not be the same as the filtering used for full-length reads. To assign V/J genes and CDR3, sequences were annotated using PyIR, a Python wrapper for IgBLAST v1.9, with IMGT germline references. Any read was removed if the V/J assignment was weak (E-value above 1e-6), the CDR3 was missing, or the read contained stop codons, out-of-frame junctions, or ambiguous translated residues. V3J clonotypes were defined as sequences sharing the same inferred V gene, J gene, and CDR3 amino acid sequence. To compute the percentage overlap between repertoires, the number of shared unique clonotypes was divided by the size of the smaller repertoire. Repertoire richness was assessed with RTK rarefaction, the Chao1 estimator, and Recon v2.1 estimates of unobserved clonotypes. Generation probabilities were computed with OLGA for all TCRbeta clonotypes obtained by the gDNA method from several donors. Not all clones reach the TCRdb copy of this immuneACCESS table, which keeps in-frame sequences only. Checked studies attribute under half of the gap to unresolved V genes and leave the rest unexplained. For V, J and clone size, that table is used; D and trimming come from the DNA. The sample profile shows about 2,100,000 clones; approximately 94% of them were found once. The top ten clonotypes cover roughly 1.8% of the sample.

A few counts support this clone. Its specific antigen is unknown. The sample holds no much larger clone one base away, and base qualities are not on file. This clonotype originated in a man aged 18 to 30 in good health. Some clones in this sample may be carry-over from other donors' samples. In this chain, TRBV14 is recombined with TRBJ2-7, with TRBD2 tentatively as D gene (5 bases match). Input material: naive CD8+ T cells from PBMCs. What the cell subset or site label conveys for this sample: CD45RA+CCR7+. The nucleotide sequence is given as TGTGCCAGCAGCCAGTCGGGATGGGGCGAGCAGTACTTC. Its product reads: CASSQSGWGEQYF. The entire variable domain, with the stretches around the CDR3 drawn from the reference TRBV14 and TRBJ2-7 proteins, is EAGVTQFPSHSVIEKGQTVTLRCDPISGHDNLYWYRRVMGKEIKFLLHFVKESKQDESGMPNNRFLAERTGGTYSTLKVQPAELEDSGVYFCASSQSGWGEQYFGPGTRLTVT.